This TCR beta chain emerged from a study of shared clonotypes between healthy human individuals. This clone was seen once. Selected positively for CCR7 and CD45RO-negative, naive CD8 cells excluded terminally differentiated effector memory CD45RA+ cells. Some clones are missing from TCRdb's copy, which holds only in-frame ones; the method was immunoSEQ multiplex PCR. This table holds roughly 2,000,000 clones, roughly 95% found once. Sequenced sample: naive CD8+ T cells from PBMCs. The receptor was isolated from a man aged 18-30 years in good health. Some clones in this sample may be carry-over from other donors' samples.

This CDR3 reads CASSGLDGTLHF. In nucleotides, the CDR3 is TGTGCCAGCAGCGGTCTTGACGGCACCCTCCACTTT. V is TRBV7-9 and J is TRBJ1-6; D not resolved. CDR1 is SEHNR and CDR2 is FQNEAQ in the germline V gene (reference sequence). This CDR3 contains 12 residues. Trimming stripped 5 bases from V and 14 bases from J, with 13 bases between.